Sequencing of this TCR beta chain was carried out in a study of beta chain features in type 1 diabetes. Via CD45RO/CCR7/CD25/CD127/CD95/CD27, cells of the CD4+ naive, central memory, regulatory and stem cell-like memory subsets were sorted. The CDR3 consists of 14 residues. Trimming left V 2 bases short and J 4 bases short, with 9 bases between. The germline V gene has CDR1 KGHSH and CDR2 LQKENI. The study's findings and limits: Moderate but significant shortening of TCRB CDR3s was recorded in all four CD4+ subsets from Type 1 diabetes patients.

Sequencing targeted expressed TCRB transcripts, as all isolated RNA had been reverse transcribed. Sequenced by immunoSEQ multiplex PCR; TCRdb stores in-frame clones only, minus some. The sample shows around 40,000 clones, 65% to 80% of them seen only once. As for this clone: Its antigen is still unknown.

The gene calls are TRBV18 and TRBJ2-1; no definite D call. The receptor was isolated from a young man with type 1 diabetes. Some clones in this sample may be carry-over from other donors' samples. Material: Tregs from blood. CDR3 sequence reads: CASSPSQIYNEQFF. The CDR3 DNA is TGTGCCAGCTCACCAAGCCAAATTTACAATGAGCAGTTCTTC.